The rows below give T cell receptor beta chains drawn from one sample of a study of blood T cell repertoires in COVID-19. TCRdb's table, derived via immunoSEQ multiplex PCR, lists solely in-frame clones and lacks some. In the table there are roughly 160,000 clones, 86% of which are singletons. Specimen: peripheral blood. These receptor sequences come from a man younger than 30 with acute or convalescent COVID-19. CDR3s include the opening cysteine and the closing phenylalanine or tryptophan. The D gene is left open where the match is weak.

CDR3 protein: CASSSPTGQAKDEQFF; V gene: TRBV10-1; D gene: NA; J gene: TRBJ2-1
CDR3 protein: CASSRQGSGNTIYF; V gene: TRBV5-5; D gene: TRBD1; J gene: TRBJ1-3
CDR3 protein: CASSLPGGNTGELFF; V gene: TRBV5-1; D gene: NA; J gene: TRBJ2-2
CDR3 protein: CASSPPQGQGNIQYF; V gene: TRBV7-9; D gene: NA; J gene: TRBJ2-4
CDR3 protein: CASSIGGTVPSTDTQYF; V gene: TRBV19; D gene: TRBD1; J gene: TRBJ2-3
CDR3 protein: CAWTYPGTGLRGANVLTF; V gene: TRBV30; D gene: TRBD1; J gene: TRBJ2-6
CDR3 protein: CAWTEGFPGDEKLFF; V gene: TRBV30; D gene: NA; J gene: TRBJ1-4
CDR3 protein: CASTVVDAAGKYGYTF; V gene: TRBV5-5; D gene: NA; J gene: TRBJ1-2
CDR3 protein: CASSLRQGAEQPQHF; V gene: TRBV6-6; D gene: TRBD1; J gene: TRBJ1-5
CDR3 protein: CASSSSGSDYEQYF; V gene: TRBV5-1; D gene: NA; J gene: TRBJ2-7
CDR3 protein: CASSGKRGTGELFF; V gene: TRBV7-3; D gene: TRBD2; J gene: TRBJ2-2
CDR3 protein: CASSLGPGKSYNEQFF; V gene: TRBV7-8; D gene: NA; J gene: TRBJ2-1
CDR3 protein: CASSVVAGGPETQYF; V gene: TRBV9; D gene: TRBD2; J gene: TRBJ2-5
CDR3 protein: CASSDRPRQGQETQYF; V gene: TRBV6-1; D gene: TRBD1; J gene: TRBJ2-5
CDR3 protein: CASSEGTRGVNIQYF; V gene: TRBV2; D gene: TRBD2; J gene: TRBJ2-4
CDR3 protein: CASSYKGNEQFF; V gene: TRBV2; D gene: NA; J gene: TRBJ2-1
CDR3 protein: CASSPKSGNSGNTIYF; V gene: TRBV18; D gene: NA; J gene: TRBJ1-3
CDR3 protein: CASSELRGRSEKLFF; V gene: TRBV6-1; D gene: TRBD1; J gene: TRBJ1-4
CDR3 protein: CASSLGTGGLGELFF; V gene: TRBV4-1; D gene: TRBD1; J gene: TRBJ2-2
CDR3 protein: CASSVGDRGNSPLHF; V gene: TRBV9; D gene: TRBD1; J gene: TRBJ1-6
CDR3 protein: CATLLGTGSTEAFF; V gene: TRBV7-6; D gene: TRBD1; J gene: TRBJ1-1
CDR3 protein: CASSQQGALEEKLFF; V gene: TRBV7-9; D gene: TRBD1; J gene: TRBJ1-4
CDR3 protein: CASQMDSRGANVLTF; V gene: TRBV6-6; D gene: NA; J gene: TRBJ2-6
CDR3 protein: CATSRDTGGYGYTF; V gene: TRBV15; D gene: TRBD1; J gene: TRBJ1-2
CDR3 protein: CSVEGGARTGELFF; V gene: TRBV29-1; D gene: TRBD2; J gene: TRBJ2-2
CDR3 protein: CASSEGHTYSNQPQHF; V gene: TRBV6-1; D gene: NA; J gene: TRBJ1-5
CDR3 protein: CASSPRQAEKLFF; V gene: TRBV18; D gene: NA; J gene: TRBJ1-4
CDR3 protein: CASHGRGGNQPQHF; V gene: TRBV19; D gene: NA; J gene: TRBJ1-5
CDR3 protein: CASSPSGIYGYTF; V gene: TRBV5-1; D gene: NA; J gene: TRBJ1-2
CDR3 protein: CASSRLRVTEAFF; V gene: TRBV4-2; D gene: NA; J gene: TRBJ1-1
CDR3 protein: CASSGTRTNEKLFF; V gene: TRBV18; D gene: NA; J gene: TRBJ1-4
CDR3 protein: CASSQPLGLF; V gene: TRBV23-1; D gene: NA; J gene: TRBJ2-7
CDR3 protein: CAWSTGDRSYEQYF; V gene: TRBV30; D gene: TRBD1; J gene: TRBJ2-7
CDR3 protein: CASRGTEYNEQFF; V gene: TRBV12-3/TRBV12-4; D gene: TRBD1; J gene: TRBJ2-1
CDR3 protein: CASSTGGVNTEAFF; V gene: TRBV6-6; D gene: NA; J gene: TRBJ1-1
CDR3 protein: CASSWAGDTGELFF; V gene: TRBV6-4; D gene: NA; J gene: TRBJ2-2